This T cell receptor beta chain emerged from a study of a mutant IDH1 vaccine in newly diagnosed glioma. Time point in this sample: week 47, end of study. Doses comprised 300 ug of mutant IDH1 20-mer peptide each, plus topical imiquimod. Generated by immunoSEQ multiplex PCR, the TCRdb table keeps only in-frame clones and is missing some. The sample has around 40,000 clones, about 80% seen once; the top ten hold around 19%. Note on this clone: Its specificity is unknown.

Germline values: CDR1 KGHSH, CDR2 LQKENI. Trimming took 2 bases from V and 4 from J, leaving 17 bases between them. The CDR3 sequence is 16 residues long. V is TRBV18 and J is TRBJ1-1; D remains unclear. The sequenced sample was PBMCs, obtained from a glioma patient whose treatment included an IDH1 peptide vaccine. The clonotype was recovered from a man aged 18-30 years with glioma. Some clones in this sample may be carry-over from other donors' samples. In nucleotides, the CDR3 is TGTGCCAGCTCACCATCTCGCGTAACCTCGGGCACTGAAGCTTTCTTT. This codes for CASSPSRVTSGTEAFF.